This T cell receptor (beta chain) was found in a study of response to subunit inactivated influenza vaccine. The study's findings and limits: Each seasonal influenza vaccination recruits few new T cells, the authors suggested.

MiXCR was run by TCRdb on the RT-PCR reads, yielding one entry per CDR3 protein. This table holds under 750,000 distinct CDR3 sequences, about 10% found once. This CDR3 is 14 amino acids long. Germline values: CDR1 SGHTA, CDR2 FQGNSA. V shed 8 bases and J shed 8 bases, with 19 bases lying between them. Remarks on this clonotype: Antigen: not known.

Sequenced material: PBMCs from blood, taken on the day of vaccination. The genes are TRBV7-2 and TRBJ2-1; TRBD2 might be the D (6 bases). The sequence came from a man aged 50 or older who received an inactivated influenza vaccine. CDR3 in amino acids: CASAPVGGLDEQFF. The DNA of the CDR3 is TGTGCCAGCGCACCTGTGGGGGGTCTGGATGAGCAGTTCTTC.